These 17 T cell receptor beta chains share one sample of origin, sequenced in a study of blood T cell repertoires in COVID-19. Here immunoSEQ multiplex PCR was the method, and the copy in TCRdb shows in-frame clones only, minus some. Counted here are over 200,000 clones, roughly 86% occurring once; the ten biggest clones make up about 10%. Sequencing was carried out using peripheral blood. These receptors came from a man aged 40-50 years who had recovered from COVID-19.

This clone was observed a handful of times. This chain joins TRBV4-1 and TRBJ2-3; D not resolved. The CDR3 is 14 residues long. Germline V CDR1 and CDR2: MGHRA, YSYEKL. The germline V and J ends were trimmed by 4 bases and 1 base, with 9 bases remaining between them. The CDR3 protein is CASSPRIGTDTQYF. DNA for the CDR3: TGCGCCAGCAGCCCCAGAATCGGCACAGATACGCAGTATTTT.

This chain links TRBV5-5 with TRBJ2-2; TRBD2 matches at 11 bases. V lost 4 bases, J lost 2 bases, and 10 bases stayed unmatched. CDR3 size: 18 residues. Germline V lookup: CDR1 SGHKS, CDR2 YYEKEE (reference sequence). The CDR3 DNA follows: TGTGCCAGCAGCAAGGTCGGGGGACTAGCGGCTAACACCGGGGAGCTGTTTTTT. Its protein product is CASSKVGGLAANTGELFF.

V usage is TRBV2 and J usage is TRBJ1-5; 10 bases align to TRBD1. The CDR3 sequence is 16 residues long. Unmatched junction bases numbered 10, after V lost 2 bases and J lost 9 bases. Germline V gene sequence: CDR1 SNHLY, CDR2 FYNNEI. CDR3 amino acids: CASSEFRGDRGRPQHF. The CDR3 DNA follows: TGTGCCAGCAGTGAATTTCGCGGGGACAGGGGACGGCCCCAGCATTTT.

The chain employs TRBV19 and TRBJ2-2; a weak D match, TRBD2 (5 bases). With 9 bases removed from V and 2 bases from J, the gap between germline ends came to 10 bases. CDR1 is LNHDA, CDR2 SQIVND, per germline (reference sequence). The length of the CDR3 is 13 residues. CDR3 sequence: CASRGPNTGELFF. CDR3 sequence (DNA): TGTGCCAGCAGAGGGCCTAACACCGGGGAGCTGTTTTTT.

The V call is TRBV13, the J call TRBJ2-3; possibly TRBD2 for D (5 bases). Germline values: CDR1 PRHDT, CDR2 FYEKMQ (reference sequence). The CDR3 is 17 amino acids. Trimming took 0 bases from V and 0 from J, leaving 13 bases between them. The CDR3 coding sequence is TGTGCCAGCAGCTTAGGTCGGGATGGCAGAAGCACAGATACGCAGTATTTT. Translated, it gives CASSLGRDGRSTDTQYF.

This clone was detected only a few times. The rearrangement uses TRBV5-4 and TRBJ2-1, with 10 bases fitting TRBD2. Germline-derived CDR1 and CDR2 are SGHNT and YYREEE (reference sequence). V shed 0 bases, J shed 9 bases, and the junction held 6 bases outside the gene matches. The CDR3 consists of 15 residues. The CDR3, as DNA: TGTGCCAGCAGCTTGGGGCTAGCGGGGGAACGTGAGCAGTTCTTC. Its protein product is CASSLGLAGEREQFF.

The chain is built from TRBV6-6 and TRBJ1-2; a possible D gene is TRBD1 (6 bases). Between the trimmed V and J ends, which lost 5 bases and 4 bases, there was a span of 11 bases. The germline V gene encodes CDR1 MNHNY and CDR2 SVGAGI (reference sequence). This CDR3 has 13 residues. CDR3 DNA sequence: TGTGCCAGCAGTGGAGGGGGGGGCTATGGCTACACCTTC. It specifies CASSGGGGYGYTF.

The J gene is TRBJ2-7, the V gene TRBV7-9, with TRBD1 as a possible D gene (6 bases). The V gene's germline CDR1 is SEHNR and CDR2 FQNEAQ (reference sequence). Trimming took 5 bases from V and 4 from J, leaving 18 bases between them. This CDR3 is built from 15 residues. The CDR3, as DNA: TGTGCCAGCAGCCCCGGAAGGACAGATTGGTACGAGCAGTACTTC. It specifies CASSPGRTDWYEQYF. The full variable domain, rest sourced from reference TRBV7-9 and TRBJ2-7, is DTGVSQNPRHKITKRGQNVTFRCDPISEHNRLYWYRQTLGQGPEFLTYFQNEAQLEKSRLLSDRFSAERPKGSFSTLEIQRTEQGDSAMYLCASSPGRTDWYEQYFGPGTRLTVT.

This clone was seen once. The CDR3 nucleotides are TGTGCCAGCAGCCAGGGTTCGAAAAATGAGCAGTTCTTC. Protein sequence: CASSQGSKNEQFF. V usage is TRBV7-2 and J usage is TRBJ2-1; D is perhaps TRBD1 (5 bases). The CDR3 totals 13 residues. Germline-derived CDR1 and CDR2 are SGHTA and FQGNSA. The ends were cut back, 5 bases at V and 7 bases at J, with 12 bases in the middle.

The V and J genes are TRBV29-1 and TRBJ1-2; 11 bases match TRBD1. V trimming: 6 bases; J trimming: 1 base; junction bases outside the gene matches: 10. The germline gives CDR1 SQVTM, CDR2 ANQGSEA. This CDR3 is built from 16 residues. CDR3 sequence: CSVIGQGASYNYGYTF. The CDR3, as DNA: TGCAGCGTGATCGGACAGGGGGCCTCCTATAACTATGGCTACACCTTC. Together with reference TRBV29-1 and TRBJ1-2, the CDR3 gives the full variable domain: SAVISQKPSRDICQRGTSLTIQCQVDSQVTMMFWYRQQPGQSLTLIATANQGSEATYESGFVIDKFPISRPNLTFSTLTVSNMSPEDSSIYLCSVIGQGASYNYGYTFGSGTRLTVV.

The CDR3 loop reads CAISDTGTGANVLTF. The CDR3 DNA is TGTGCCATCAGTGATACAGGGACTGGGGCCAACGTCCTGACTTTC. The chain uses TRBV10-3 and TRBJ2-6; tentative D call: TRBD1 (6 bases). CDR1 and CDR2 (germline): ENHRY, SYGVKD. Trimming took off 3 bases at V and 2 bases at J, with 8 bases between the two ends. CDR3 length: 15 residues.

The chain carries TRBV19 and TRBJ1-2; tentatively, D is TRBD1 (5 bases). Germline CDR1 and CDR2: LNHDA and SQIVND (reference sequence). The CDR3 contains 11 residues. V was trimmed by 4 bases and J by 8 bases, leaving 8 bases between them. CDR3 DNA sequence: TGTGCCAGTAGTAAAGGGGTCGGCTACACCTTC. Protein sequence: CASSKGVGYTF. The complete variable domain, with remaining parts taken from reference TRBV19 and TRBJ1-2, reads DGGITQSPKYLFRKEGQNVTLSCEQNLNHDAMYWYRQDPGQGLRLIYYSQIVNDFQKGDIAEGYSVSREKKESFPLTVTSAQKNPTAFYLCASSKGVGYTFGSGTRLTVV.

This clone was observed a few times. The chain couples TRBV7-8 to TRBJ2-5, with TRBD2 identical over 9 bases. Per germline, CDR1 SGHVS and CDR2 FQNEAQ. V lost 2 bases and J lost 1; bases outside the gene matches: 5. CDR3 length: 16 amino acids. The CDR3 DNA sequence: TGTGCCAGCAGCTTAAGGCCTAGCGGGGTCCAAGAGACCCAGTACTTC. Translating gives CASSLRPSGVQETQYF.

The chain links TRBV6-4 to TRBJ2-3; TRBD2 matches at 11 bases. V trimming: 4 bases; J trimming: 2 bases; junction bases outside the gene matches: 5. The germline V gene encodes CDR1 MRHNA and CDR2 SNTAGT. The CDR3 is 16 amino acids. The CDR3 region has the DNA TGTGCCAGCAGTGTAACTAGCGGGGGAGTCACAGATACGCAGTATTTT. Protein product: CASSVTSGGVTDTQYF.

The CDR3 nucleotides are TGTGCCAGCCTGGGGACTACAACCTACAATGAGCAGTTCTTC. It is translated as CASLGTTTYNEQFF. The rearrangement links TRBV2 to TRBJ2-1; 7 nucleotides align to TRBD2. Germline CDR1 is SNHLY and CDR2 is FYNNEI. With V trimmed by 8 bases and J by 2 bases, 6 bases remained unmatched. The CDR3 consists of 14 residues.

The chain combines TRBV9 with TRBJ2-3; 8 nucleotides align to TRBD2. The V segment lost 3 bases and the J segment 5 bases; nucleotides outside the gene matches: 11. The CDR3 is 16 amino acids. The germline CDR1 and CDR2 sequences are SGDLS and YYNGEE. Here the CDR3 reads CASSDAGTRLIDTQYF. As DNA, the CDR3 is TGTGCCAGCAGCGACGCCGGGACTAGGTTGATAGATACGCAGTATTTT.

The chain carries TRBV7-9 and TRBJ1-2, with 10 nucleotides matching TRBD1. V was clipped by 2 bases and J by 5 bases; unmatched bases: 11. CDR1 SEHNR and CDR2 FQNEAQ come from the germline V gene (reference sequence). This CDR3 has 17 amino acids. CDR3 region: CASSLWDRGNDWYGYTF. The CDR3 region has the DNA TGTGCCAGCAGCTTATGGGACAGGGGTAACGATTGGTATGGCTACACCTTC.